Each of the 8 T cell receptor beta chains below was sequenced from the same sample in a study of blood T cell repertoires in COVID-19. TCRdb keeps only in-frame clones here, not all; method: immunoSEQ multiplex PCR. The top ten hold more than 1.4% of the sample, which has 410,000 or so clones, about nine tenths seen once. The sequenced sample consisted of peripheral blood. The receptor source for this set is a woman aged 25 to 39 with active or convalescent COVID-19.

CDR3 loop: CATSDPREETQYF. The DNA of the CDR3 is TGTGCCACCAGTGATCCGCGGGAGGAGACCCAGTACTTC. The chain carries TRBV24-1 and TRBJ2-5, with TRBD2 matching 7 bases. V gave up 3 bases and J gave up 5 bases; unmatched junction bases: 2. The CDR3 runs to 13 residues. Germline V gene lookup returns CDR1 KGHDR and CDR2 SFDVKD.

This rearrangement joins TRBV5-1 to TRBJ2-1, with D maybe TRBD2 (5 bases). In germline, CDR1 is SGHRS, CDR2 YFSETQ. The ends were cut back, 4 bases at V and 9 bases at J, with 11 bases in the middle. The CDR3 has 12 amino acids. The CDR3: CASSEDFREQFF. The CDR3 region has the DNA TGCGCCAGCAGCGAGGACTTTCGTGAGCAGTTCTTC.

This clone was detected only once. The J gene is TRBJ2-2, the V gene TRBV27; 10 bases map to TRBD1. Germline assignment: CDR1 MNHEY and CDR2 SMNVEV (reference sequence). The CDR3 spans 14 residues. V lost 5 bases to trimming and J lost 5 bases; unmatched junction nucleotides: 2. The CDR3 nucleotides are TGTGCCAGCAGTGGGGACAGGGGAACCGGGGAGCTGTTTTTT. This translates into CASSGDRGTGELFF.

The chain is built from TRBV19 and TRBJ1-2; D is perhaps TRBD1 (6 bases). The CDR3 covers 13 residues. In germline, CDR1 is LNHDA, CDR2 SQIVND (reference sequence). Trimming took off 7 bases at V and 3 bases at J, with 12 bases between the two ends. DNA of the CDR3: TGTGCCAGTAACCAGGGGTTATACTATGGCTACACCTTC. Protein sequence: CASNQGLYYGYTF.

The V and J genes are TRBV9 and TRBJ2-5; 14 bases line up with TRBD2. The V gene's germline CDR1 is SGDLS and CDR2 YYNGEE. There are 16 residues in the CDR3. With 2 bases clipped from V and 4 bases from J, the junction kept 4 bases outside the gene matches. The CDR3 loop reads CASSVGGLAGAETQYF. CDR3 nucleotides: TGTGCCAGCAGCGTCGGGGGACTAGCGGGAGCAGAGACCCAGTACTTC.

CDR3 nucleotide sequence: TGTGCCAGCACCAGGGTAGAGGGAGGGACTGAAGCTTTCTTT. It codes for CASTRVEGGTEAFF. This sequence joins TRBV7-9 and TRBJ1-1, with D perhaps matching TRBD1 (5 bases). Trimming shortened V by 7 bases and J by 5 bases, and 17 bases separated the two germline ends. Germline CDR1 reads SEHNR; CDR2 reads FQNEAQ (reference sequence). This CDR3 contains 14 residues.

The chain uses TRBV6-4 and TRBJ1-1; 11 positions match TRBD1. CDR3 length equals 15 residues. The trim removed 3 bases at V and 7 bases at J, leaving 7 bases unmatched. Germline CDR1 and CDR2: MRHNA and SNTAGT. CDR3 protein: CASSEFGQGADEAFF. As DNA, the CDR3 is TGTGCCAGCAGTGAATTCGGACAGGGGGCGGATGAAGCTTTCTTT.

CDR3 DNA sequence: TGTGCTAGTGGTTTGGTAGTCTTACAGGGCCAGAGGAACACTGAAGCTTTCTTT. Translation gives CASGLVVLQGQRNTEAFF. The V call is TRBV12-5, the J call TRBJ1-1, with D perhaps matching TRBD1 (6 bases). The germline gives CDR1 LGHNT, CDR2 FRNRAP. This CDR3 region has 18 residues. The germline V and J ends were trimmed by 0 bases and 1 base, with 18 bases remaining between them.